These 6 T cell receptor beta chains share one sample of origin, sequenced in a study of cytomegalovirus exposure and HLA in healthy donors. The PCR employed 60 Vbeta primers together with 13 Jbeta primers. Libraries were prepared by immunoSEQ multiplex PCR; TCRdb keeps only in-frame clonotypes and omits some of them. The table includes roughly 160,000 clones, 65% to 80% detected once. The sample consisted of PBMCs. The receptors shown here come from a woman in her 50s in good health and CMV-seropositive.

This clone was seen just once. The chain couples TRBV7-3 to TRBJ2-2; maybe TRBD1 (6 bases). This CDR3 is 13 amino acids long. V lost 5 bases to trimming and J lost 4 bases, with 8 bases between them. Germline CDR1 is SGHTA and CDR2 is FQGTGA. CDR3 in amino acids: CASSQGSTGELFF. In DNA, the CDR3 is TGTGCCAGCAGCCAGGGGTCCACCGGGGAGCTGTTTTTT.

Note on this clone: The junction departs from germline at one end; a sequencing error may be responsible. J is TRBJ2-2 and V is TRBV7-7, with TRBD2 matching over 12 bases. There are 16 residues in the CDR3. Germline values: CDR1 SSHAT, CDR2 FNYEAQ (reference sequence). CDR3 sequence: CASSLGTSGSLGELFF. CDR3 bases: TGTGCTAGCAGCTTGGGGACTAGCGGGTCTCTCGGGGAGCTGTTTTTT.

CDR3 region: CATSRDLAGARTQYF. The CDR3 DNA reads as TGTGCCACCAGCAGAGATCTGGCGGGAGCTCGTACGCAGTATTTT. The chain couples TRBV15 to TRBJ2-3; 7 bases line up with TRBD2. The CDR3 consists of 15 residues. Germline CDR1 is LNHNV and CDR2 is YYDKDF (reference sequence). Germline trimming cut 0 bases from V and 8 bases from J; bases unmatched to any gene: 8.

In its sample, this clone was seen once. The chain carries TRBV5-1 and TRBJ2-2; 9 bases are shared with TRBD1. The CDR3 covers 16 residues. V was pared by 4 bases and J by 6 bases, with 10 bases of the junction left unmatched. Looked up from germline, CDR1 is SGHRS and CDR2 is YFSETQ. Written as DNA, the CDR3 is TGCGCCAGCAGCCCAACCGGGACAGGGATCCCCGGGGAGCTGTTTTTT. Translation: CASSPTGTGIPGELFF. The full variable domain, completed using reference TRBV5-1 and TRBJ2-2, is KAGVTQTPRYLIKTRGQQVTLSCSPISGHRSVSWYQQTPGQGLQFLFEYFSETQRNKGNFPGRFSGRQFSNSRSEMNVSTLELGDSALYLCASSPTGTGIPGELFFGEGSRLTVL.

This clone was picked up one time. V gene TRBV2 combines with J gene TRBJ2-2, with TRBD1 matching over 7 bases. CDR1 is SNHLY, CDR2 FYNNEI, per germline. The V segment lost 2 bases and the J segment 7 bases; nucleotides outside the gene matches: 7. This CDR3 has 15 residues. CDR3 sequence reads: CASSESGQPGGELFF. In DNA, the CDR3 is TGTGCCAGCAGTGAATCGGGACAGCCCGGCGGGGAGCTGTTTTTT.

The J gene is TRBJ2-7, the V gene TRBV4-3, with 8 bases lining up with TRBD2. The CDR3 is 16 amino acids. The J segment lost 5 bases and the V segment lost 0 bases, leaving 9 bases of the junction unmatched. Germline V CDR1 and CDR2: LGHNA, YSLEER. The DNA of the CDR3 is TGCGCCAGCAGCCAAGACGCTAGCGGGTGGAGTAACGAGCAGTACTTC. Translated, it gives CASSQDASGWSNEQYF.